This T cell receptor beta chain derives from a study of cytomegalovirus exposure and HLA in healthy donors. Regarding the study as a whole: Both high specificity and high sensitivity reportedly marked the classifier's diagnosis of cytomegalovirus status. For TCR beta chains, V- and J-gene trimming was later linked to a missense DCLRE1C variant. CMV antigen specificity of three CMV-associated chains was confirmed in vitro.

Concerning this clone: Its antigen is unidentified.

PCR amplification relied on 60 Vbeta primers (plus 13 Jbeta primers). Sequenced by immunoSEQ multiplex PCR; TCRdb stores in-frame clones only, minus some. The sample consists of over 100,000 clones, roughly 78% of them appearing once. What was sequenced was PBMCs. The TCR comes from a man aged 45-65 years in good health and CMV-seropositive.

CDR3 coding DNA: TGTGCCAGCAGTTTAGACAGGAACAGACCCCTCCACTTT. It yields the protein CASSLDRNRPLHF. The chain is built from TRBV28 and TRBJ1-6; maybe TRBD1 (6 bases). Trimming left V 2 bases short and J 12 bases short, with 11 bases between. Looked up from germline, CDR1 is MDHEN and CDR2 is SYDVKM. This CDR3 has 13 residues.